This T cell receptor (beta chain) appears in the sequencing data of a study of blood T cell repertoires in COVID-19. Study-wide background: PBMCs, B-cell-depleted T cells, or T cells provided the cDNA or gDNA that made up the material.

In the original workflow: Reference gene primer amplification gave estimated nucleated cell counts. The table came from immunoSEQ multiplex PCR; TCRdb's copy has only in-frame clones and leaves some out. V and J calls and clone size are those listed in that table; D and trimming were worked out from the DNA. The data hold about 8,700 clones, with 80% to 90% observed a single time. Germline V gene sequence: CDR1 LNHDA, CDR2 SQIVND (reference sequence). The CDR3 totals 14 residues. The V gene lost 6 bases and the J gene lost 0 bases, with 9 bases spanning the gap. This clonotype originated in a human donor with active COVID-19. The donor label of this sample is uncertain. The sample taken for sequencing was peripheral blood. This chain joins TRBV19 and TRBJ2-1, with D unclear. The CDR3 region is CASRVESSYNEQFF. In DNA form, the CDR3 reads TGTGCCAGTAGGGTGGAGAGCTCCTACAATGAGCAGTTCTTC.